A selection of T cell receptor beta chains follows, all from one sample in a study of CD8 T cells in ankylosing spondylitis. TCRdb fed the 5' RACE reads into MiXCR, producing one record per CDR3 protein. The data show about 460,000 distinct CDR3 sequences, with 5.3% seen just once and under 4.5% held by the top ten. Sequencing used blood, either unsorted or a sorted T cell fraction (not recorded which). These receptors all stem from a male donor with ankylosing spondylitis. Both conserved end residues are part of each CDR3. D genes are given only for firm matches. Not all rows give a size; the values are once, few, many and, for expanded clones, a class.

size	D	V	J	DNA	CDR3
many	NA	TRBV4-1	TRBJ2-2	TGCGCCAGCAGCCAAGTGGGTCACGCCGGGGAGCTGTTTTTT	CASSQVGHAGELFF
many	NA	TRBV20-1	TRBJ2-5	TGCAGTGCTAGAGTTTCTAACCAAGAGACCCAGTACTTC	CSARVSNQETQYF
NA	NA	TRBV5-6	TRBJ2-2	TGTGCCATCAGCCCCGGGGTACTCACCGGGGAGCTGTTTTTT	CAISPGVLTGELFF
NA	NA	TRBV11-2	TRBJ2-5	TGTGCCAGCAGCAGTACACCGACCCAGTACTTC	CASSSTPTQYF
many	TRBD2	TRBV7-2	TRBJ2-3	TGTGCCAGCAGCCACAAGCGGGGTCGACCCACAGATACGCAGTATTTT	CASSHKRGRPTDTQYF
NA	NA	TRBV12-3/TRBV12-4	TRBJ2-3	TGTGCCAGCAGTCAAAGATATACGCAGTATTTT	CASSQRYTQYF
many	NA	TRBV6-1	TRBJ1-3	TGTGCCAGCAGTACCCGGGGGGAGTACACCATATATTTT	CASSTRGEYTIYF
many	TRBD1	TRBV7-9	TRBJ1-1	TGTGCCAGCAGTTCCGGGACAGGGAGGCTAGGCACTGAAGCTTTCTTT	CASSSGTGRLGTEAFF
few	TRBD1	TRBV7-9	TRBJ1-5	TGTGCCAGCAGCGCCGGGACAGGTCCTTCCAATCAGCCCCAGCATTTT	CASSAGTGPSNQPQHF
NA	NA	TRBV2	TRBJ1-2	TGTGCCAGCCCGGTTCCCAGGGTCGCTTATGGCTACACCTTC	CASPVPRVAYGYTF
many	NA	TRBV12-3/TRBV12-4	TRBJ2-5	TGTGCCAGCAGAGCAACGGGACAAGAGACCCAGTACTTC	CASRATGQETQYF
many	TRBD2	TRBV27	TRBJ2-7	TGTGCCAGCAGTTTATGGGGACTAGAAATCGACGAGCAGTACTTC	CASSLWGLEIDEQYF
many	NA	TRBV29-1	TRBJ2-5	TGCAGCGTTGGATACAGGTTGGGGGAGACCCAGTACTTC	CSVGYRLGETQYF
NA	TRBD1	TRBV30	TRBJ1-2	TGTGCCTGGAGTCGGCCAGGGGGAGACTACACCTTC	CAWSRPGGDYTF
many	TRBD1	TRBV20-1	TRBJ2-7	TGCAGTGCTGACCCGGGACAGGTGCTCTACGAGCAGTACTTC	CSADPGQVLYEQYF
many	NA	TRBV12-3/TRBV12-4	TRBJ2-1	TGTGCCAGCAGTTCCTCTTTAACCTACAATGAGCAGTTCTTC	CASSSSLTYNEQFF
NA	NA	TRBV7-6	TRBJ2-1	TGTGCCAGCAGCTTTCGGCTGTACAATGAGCAGTTCTTC	CASSFRLYNEQFF
many	TRBD1	TRBV6-5	TRBJ2-5	TGTGCCAGCAGTTACCGACAGGGCGGTGAGACCCAGTACTTC	CASSYRQGGETQYF
many	TRBD1	TRBV30	TRBJ1-2	TGTGCCTGGAAGGGACAGGGCTTTTGGGATGGCTACACCTTC	CAWKGQGFWDGYTF